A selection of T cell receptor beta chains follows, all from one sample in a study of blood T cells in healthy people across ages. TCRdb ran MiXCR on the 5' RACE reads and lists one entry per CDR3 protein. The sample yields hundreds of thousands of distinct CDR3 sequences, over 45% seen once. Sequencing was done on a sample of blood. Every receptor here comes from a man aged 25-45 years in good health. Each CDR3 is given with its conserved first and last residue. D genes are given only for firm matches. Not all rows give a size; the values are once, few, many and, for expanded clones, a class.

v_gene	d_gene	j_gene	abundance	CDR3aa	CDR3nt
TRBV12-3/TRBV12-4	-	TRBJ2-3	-	CASSYGAYGGDTQYF	TGTGCCAGCAGTTACGGTGCTTACGGGGGAGATACGCAGTATTTT
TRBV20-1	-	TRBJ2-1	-	CSAPRDFREQFF	TGCAGTGCTCCTCGGGACTTTCGTGAGCAGTTCTTC
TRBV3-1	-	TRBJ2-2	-	CASSQEPAANTGELFF	TGTGCCAGCAGCCAAGAACCAGCCGCGAACACCGGGGAGCTGTTTTTT
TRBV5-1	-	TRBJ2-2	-	CASGSEGFTGELFF	TGCGCCAGCGGGAGTGAAGGGTTCACCGGGGAGCTGTTTTTT
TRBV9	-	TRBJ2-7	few	CASSVVPGPYEQYF	TGTGCCAGCAGCGTAGTACCCGGTCCCTACGAGCAGTACTTC
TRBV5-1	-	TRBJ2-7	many	CASSLTDSYEQYF	TGCGCCAGCAGCCTCACAGACTCCTACGAGCAGTACTTC
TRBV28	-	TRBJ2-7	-	CASSLRRGEQYF	TGTGCCAGCAGTTTGCGAAGAGGCGAGCAGTACTTC
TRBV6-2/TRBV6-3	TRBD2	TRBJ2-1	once	CASSYDNSGGFYNEQFF	TGTGCCAGCAGTTACGACAACAGCGGGGGGTTCTACAATGAGCAGTTCTTC
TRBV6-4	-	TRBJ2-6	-	CASSETSGANVLTF	TGTGCCAGCAGTGAAACCTCTGGGGCCAACGTCCTGACTTTC
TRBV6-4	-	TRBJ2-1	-	CASSPSEVNEQFF	TGTGCCAGCAGTCCTAGCGAGGTCAATGAGCAGTTCTTC
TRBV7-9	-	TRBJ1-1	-	CASGPQGRTEAFF	TGTGCCAGCGGTCCACAGGGTAGGACTGAAGCTTTCTTT
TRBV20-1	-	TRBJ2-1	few	CSARAIRSNNEQFF	TGCAGTGCTAGAGCAATCCGCAGCAACAATGAGCAGTTCTTC
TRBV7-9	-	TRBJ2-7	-	CASSLSGNTGEQYF	TGTGCCAGCAGCTTAAGCGGAAACACGGGGGAGCAGTACTTC
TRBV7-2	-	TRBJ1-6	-	CASGYFSAALHF	TGTGCCAGCGGGTATTTTTCTGCGGCCCTCCACTTT
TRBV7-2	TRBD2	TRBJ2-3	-	CASSLVIGGGSTDTQYF	TGTGCCAGCAGCTTAGTTATTGGCGGGGGGAGCACAGATACGCAGTATTTT
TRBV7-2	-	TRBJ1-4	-	CASSLVGFGEKLFF	TGTGCCAGCAGCTTAGTCGGGTTTGGTGAAAAACTGTTTTTT
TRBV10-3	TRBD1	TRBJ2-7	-	CAISPGQPFEQYF	TGTGCCATATCTCCGGGACAGCCATTCGAGCAGTACTTC
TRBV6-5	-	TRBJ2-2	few	CASRIPGTGELFF	TGTGCCAGCAGAATCCCCGGGACCGGGGAGCTGTTTTTT
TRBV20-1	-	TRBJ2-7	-	CSASGSVGVRIYEQYF	TGCAGTGCTAGTGGGTCTGTGGGGGTCAGAATCTACGAGCAGTACTTC
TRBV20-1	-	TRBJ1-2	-	CSASEAGAYGYTF	TGCAGTGCTAGTGAGGCGGGGGCTTATGGCTACACCTTC
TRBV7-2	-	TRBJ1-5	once	CASSLYGEQPQHF	TGTGCCAGCAGCTTATATGGTGAACAGCCCCAGCATTTT
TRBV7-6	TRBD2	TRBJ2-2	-	CASGLTRREAGELFF	TGTGCCAGCGGTCTAACTAGGCGGGAGGCCGGGGAGCTGTTTTTT
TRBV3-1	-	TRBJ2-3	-	CASSQDPARNTDTQYF	TGTGCCAGCAGCCAAGATCCGGCCCGAAACACAGATACGCAGTATTTT
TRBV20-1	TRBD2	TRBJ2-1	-	CSAHAASGSSNEQFF	TGCAGTGCACATGCGGCTAGCGGGAGCAGCAATGAGCAGTTCTTC
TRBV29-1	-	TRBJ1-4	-	CSAGSDSPEKLFF	TGCAGCGCAGGATCGGACAGCCCCGAAAAACTGTTTTTT
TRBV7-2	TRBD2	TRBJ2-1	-	CASSYSGGVYNEQFF	TGTGCCAGCAGTTATAGCGGGGGGGTTTACAATGAGCAGTTCTTC
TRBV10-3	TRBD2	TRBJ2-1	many	CAISESERGFGNEQFF	TGTGCCATCAGTGAGTCCGAGCGGGGTTTCGGTAATGAGCAGTTCTTC
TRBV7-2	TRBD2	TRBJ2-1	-	CASSLGRGGFGNEQFF	TGTGCCAGCAGCTTAGGTCGGGGGGGCTTTGGCAATGAGCAGTTCTTC
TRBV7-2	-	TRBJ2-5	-	CASSLLGMYQETQYF	TGTGCCAGCAGCTTACTGGGAATGTACCAAGAGACCCAGTACTTC
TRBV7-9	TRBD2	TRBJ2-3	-	CASTYYSGAGFTDTQYF	TGTGCCAGCACCTATTACTCGGGAGCGGGATTCACAGATACGCAGTATTTT
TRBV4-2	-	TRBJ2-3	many	CASSQQATATDTQYF	TGTGCCAGCAGCCAACAAGCAACAGCCACAGATACGCAGTATTTT
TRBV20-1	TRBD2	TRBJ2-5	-	CSARDRTSGGETQYF	TGCAGTGCTAGAGATCGGACTAGCGGGGGAGAGACCCAGTACTTC
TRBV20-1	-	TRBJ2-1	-	CSARGRAYNEQFF	TGCAGTGCTAGAGGGCGGGCCTACAATGAGCAGTTCTTC
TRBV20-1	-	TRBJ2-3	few	CSAPGGPRTDTQYF	TGCAGTGCTCCTGGCGGGCCTCGCACAGATACGCAGTATTTT
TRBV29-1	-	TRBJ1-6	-	CSVREVGNSPLHF	TGCAGCGTCCGGGAGGTCGGTAATTCACCCCTCCACTTT
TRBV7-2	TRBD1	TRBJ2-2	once	CASSSGQGMTGELFF	TGTGCCAGCAGCTCTGGACAGGGGATGACCGGGGAGCTGTTTTTT
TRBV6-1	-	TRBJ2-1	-	CASFRTREQFF	TGTGCCAGCTTTCGGACGCGTGAGCAGTTCTTC
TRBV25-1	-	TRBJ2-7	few	CASSESGNSYEQYF	TGTGCCAGCAGTGAATCAGGGAACTCCTACGAGCAGTACTTC
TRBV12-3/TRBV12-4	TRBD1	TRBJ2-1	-	CASSPGDRGLKYEQFF	TGTGCCAGCAGTCCGGGGGACAGGGGGCTAAAGTATGAGCAGTTCTTC
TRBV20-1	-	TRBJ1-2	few	CSARDLGDPYGYTF	TGCAGTGCTAGAGATCTAGGCGATCCCTATGGCTACACCTTC
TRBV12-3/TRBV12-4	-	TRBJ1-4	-	CASSFRGIEEKLFF	TGTGCCAGCAGTTTTAGGGGGATTGAAGAAAAACTGTTTTTT
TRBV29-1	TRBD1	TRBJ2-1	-	CSVTQVRDSIAWVLFDEQFF	TGCAGCGTTACTCAGGTCAGGGACAGCATAGCCTGGGTCTTGTTCGATGAGCAGTTCTTC
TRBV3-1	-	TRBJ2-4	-	CASSPNSRNLAKNIQYF	TGTGCCAGCAGCCCAAACTCCAGGAACCTAGCCAAAAACATTCAGTACTTC